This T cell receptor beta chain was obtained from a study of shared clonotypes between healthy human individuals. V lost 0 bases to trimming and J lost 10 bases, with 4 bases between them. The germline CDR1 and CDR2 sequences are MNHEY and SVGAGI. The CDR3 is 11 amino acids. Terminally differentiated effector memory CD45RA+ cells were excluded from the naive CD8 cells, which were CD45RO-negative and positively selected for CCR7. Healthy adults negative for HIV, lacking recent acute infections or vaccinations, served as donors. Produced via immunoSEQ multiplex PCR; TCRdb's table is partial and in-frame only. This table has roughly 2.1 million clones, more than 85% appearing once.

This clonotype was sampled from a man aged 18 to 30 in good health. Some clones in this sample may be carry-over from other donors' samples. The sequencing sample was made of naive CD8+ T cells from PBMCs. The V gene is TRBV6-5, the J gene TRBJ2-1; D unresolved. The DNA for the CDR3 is TGTGCCAGCAGTTACTCTCAGGAGCAGTTCTTC. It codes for CASSYSQEQFF.